The 20 T cell receptor beta chains in this list originate from one sample, sequenced in a study of cytomegalovirus exposure and HLA in healthy donors. The PCR had 60 Vbeta and 13 Jbeta primers. Libraries were prepared by immunoSEQ multiplex PCR; TCRdb keeps only in-frame clonotypes and omits some of them. The table lists roughly 190,000 clones, approximately 81% of them singletons, with around 4% in the top ten. The sample comprised PBMCs. All receptors derive from a man aged 50 to 59 in good health and CMV-seronegative.

This chain's CDR3 is CASSQEAGIYNEQFF. In DNA, the CDR3 is TGCGCCAGCAGCCAAGAAGCGGGGATCTACAATGAGCAGTTCTTC. The gene calls are TRBV4-3 and TRBJ2-1, with TRBD2 identical over 7 bases. This CDR3 is built from 15 residues. With V trimmed by 0 bases and J by 3 bases, 2 bases remained unmatched. In germline, CDR1 is LGHNA, CDR2 YSLEER.

Details on this clone: Relative to the germline gene, one junction end is altered; a read error may explain this. CDR3 region: CASGLDGTGDTRLFF. DNA of the CDR3: TGTGCCAGCGGCTTAGATGGGACAGGGGATACCCGGCTGTTTTTT. V and J are TRBV7-9 and TRBJ1-4; 10 bases map to TRBD1. CDR1 and CDR2 from the germline V gene are SEHNR and FQNEAQ (reference sequence). This CDR3 is 15 amino acids long.

This clone was picked up one time. This chain connects TRBV11-2 to TRBJ1-5; 7 positions match TRBD1. The V segment lost 5 bases and the J segment 9 bases; nucleotides outside the gene matches: 10. The V gene's germline CDR1 is SGHAT and CDR2 FQNNGV. The CDR3 has 14 amino acids. In nucleotides, the CDR3 is TGTGCCAGCAGCCCCACGGAGGGGGCGCGGCCCCAGCATTTT. Residues: CASSPTEGARPQHF.

V usage is TRBV6-6 and J usage is TRBJ1-1; 11 nucleotides agree with TRBD1. Germline V gives CDR1 MNHNY, CDR2 SVGAGI (reference sequence). Germline trimming cut 5 bases from V and 2 bases from J; bases unmatched to any gene: 4. The CDR3 extends over 15 amino acids. The CDR3 spells CASSGDRGANTEAFF. The CDR3 region has the DNA TGTGCCAGCAGTGGGGACAGGGGGGCCAACACTGAAGCTTTCTTT.

V usage is TRBV9 and J usage is TRBJ1-2, with TRBD1 as a possible D gene (5 bases). Trimming removed 4 bases at V and 0 bases at J, with 13 bases between. CDR3 size: 15 residues. The germline gives CDR1 SGDLS, CDR2 YYNGEE. The CDR3 sequence: CASSPTDRSNYGYTF. For the CDR3, the DNA is TGTGCCAGCAGCCCTACCGACAGATCTAACTATGGCTACACCTTC.

The chain links TRBV27 to TRBJ1-5; D may be TRBD1 (6 bases). Trimming left V 6 bases short and J 0 bases short, with 12 bases between. Germline values: CDR1 MNHEY, CDR2 SMNVEV (reference sequence). The CDR3 is made up of 15 amino acids. Here the CDR3 DNA reads TGTGCCAGCAGACATGGACAGTATAGCAATCAGCCCCAGCATTTT. This translates into CASRHGQYSNQPQHF.

A note on this clone: Relative to the germline gene, one junction end is altered; a read error may explain this. The sample holds other DNA sequences that translate to the same CDR3. The chain is built from TRBV18 and TRBJ1-1, with D unclear. The length of the CDR3 is 16 residues. The germline V gene encodes CDR1 KGHSH and CDR2 LQKENI. CDR3 region: CASSPPAAGLNTEAFF. DNA of the CDR3: TGTGCCAGCTCACCACCGGCAGCGGGCCTGAACACTGAGGCTTTCTTT.

The chain couples TRBV11-2 to TRBJ1-5; the match to TRBD1 covers 7 bases. CDR3 length: 15 amino acids. V trimming: 6 bases; J trimming: 6 bases; junction bases outside the gene matches: 11. Germline V gene sequence: CDR1 SGHAT, CDR2 FQNNGV. The CDR3 DNA reads TGTGCCAGCAGTTTCGACAGGGCGTATGGTCAGCCCCAGCATTTT. Its protein is CASSFDRAYGQPQHF.

The J gene is TRBJ1-6, the V gene TRBV5-5; D remains ambiguous. There are 15 residues in the CDR3. From germline, CDR1 is SGHKS and CDR2 YYEKEE (reference sequence). V lost 0 bases to trimming and J lost 6 bases, with 10 bases between them. DNA for the CDR3: TGTGCCAGCAGCTTGGGGGCAAGTTTTAATTCACCCCTCCACTTT. This codes for CASSLGASFNSPLHF.

The chain links TRBV9 to TRBJ2-2; 8 nucleotides line up with TRBD2. Germline V lookup: CDR1 SGDLS, CDR2 YYNGEE. V dropped 4 bases and J dropped 8; count of bases not matched to a gene: 10. The CDR3 has 15 amino acids. CDR3 coding DNA: TGTGCCAGCAGCCCCGGGGGGGCATTAACGGGGGAGCTGTTTTTT. As protein: CASSPGGALTGELFF.

The chain has TRBV6-5 and TRBJ2-7, with D unresolved. Germline CDR1 reads MNHEY; CDR2 reads SVGAGI. V shed 6 bases and J shed 6 bases, with 15 bases lying between them. This CDR3 contains 13 residues. This CDR3 reads CASSPLRVLEQYF. DNA for the CDR3: TGTGCCAGCAGCCCACTGCGAGTCCTCGAGCAGTACTTC.

This rearrangement joins TRBV27 to TRBJ2-3; 11 bases map to TRBD2. In germline, CDR1 is MNHEY, CDR2 SMNVEV (reference sequence). V lost 5 bases, J lost 3 bases, and 7 bases stayed unmatched. The length of the CDR3 is 16 residues. The CDR3 DNA is TGTGCCAGCAGTCCCTTAGCGGGGGGGCTTACAGATACGCAGTATTTT. Its protein is CASSPLAGGLTDTQYF.

V is TRBV2 and J is TRBJ2-1; 10 bases map to TRBD2. The CDR3 spans 15 residues. V was pared by 3 bases and J by 5 bases, with 4 bases of the junction left unmatched. The germline gives CDR1 SNHLY, CDR2 FYNNEI. The CDR3 DNA reads TGTGCCAGCAGTGACCTCCTAGCGGGGGACAATGAGCAGTTCTTC. This gives the protein CASSDLLAGDNEQFF.

Concerning this clone: This sample includes further DNA sequences coding for the same CDR3. The V and J genes are TRBV18 and TRBJ1-5, with D uncertain. Between the trimmed V and J ends, which lost 6 bases and 2 bases, there was a span of 8 bases. The CDR3 has 13 residues. In germline, CDR1 is KGHSH, CDR2 LQKENI. The CDR3 sequence: CASSPGGNQPQHF. The CDR3 DNA sequence: TGTGCCAGCTCCCCAGGAGGCAATCAGCCCCAGCATTTT.

The gene calls are TRBV6-4 and TRBJ2-2; D is ambiguous. Looked up from germline, CDR1 is MRHNA and CDR2 is SNTAGT. V was pared by 2 bases and J by 4 bases, with 8 bases between. The CDR3 length is 14 residues. CDR3 sequence: CASSDEISTGELFF. CDR3 coding DNA: TGTGCCAGCAGTGACGAGATCTCCACCGGGGAGCTGTTTTTT.

Comment on this clone: Other DNA sequences within the sample encode an identical CDR3. The J gene is TRBJ1-1, the V gene TRBV9; D remains unclear. Germline loops: CDR1 SGDLS, CDR2 YYNGEE. The CDR3 length is 14 residues. V lost 4 bases and J 0 bases, leaving 10 bases between the germline ends. The chain's CDR3 is CASSPGGLNTEAFF. The DNA for the CDR3 is TGTGCCAGCAGCCCGGGAGGATTGAACACTGAAGCTTTCTTT.

The chain is built from TRBV6-5 and TRBJ2-5, with D perhaps TRBD1 (6 bases). Germline CDR1 and CDR2: MNHEY and SVGAGI. The ends were cut back, 4 bases at V and 7 bases at J, with 13 bases in the middle. The CDR3 contains 13 residues. CDR3 in amino acids: CASSSTGKGTQYF. CDR3 coding DNA: TGTGCCAGCAGTTCGACAGGCAAAGGGACCCAGTACTTC.

The chain links TRBV7-9 to TRBJ2-3, with 8 bases aligning to TRBD2. The germline gives CDR1 SEHNR, CDR2 FQNEAQ (reference sequence). Unmatched junction bases numbered 9, after V lost 0 bases and J lost 4 bases. This CDR3 is 17 amino acids long. CDR3 in DNA: TGTGCCAGCAGCTTAGCGGTAGGGACTAGATCGGCAGATACGCAGTATTTT. Amino acid sequence: CASSLAVGTRSADTQYF.

This chain links TRBV9 with TRBJ2-2, with D possibly being TRBD2 (7 bases). Germline V gene sequence: CDR1 SGDLS, CDR2 YYNGEE. The CDR3 covers 14 residues. V was shortened by 4 bases and J by 6 bases, with 13 bases between the two germline ends. The CDR3 DNA follows: TGTGCCAGCAGCAAAGGGGGGGTAGCCGGGGAGCTGTTTTTT. As protein: CASSKGGVAGELFF.

This clone was detected a few times. A junction boundary mismatches the germline segment, possibly from a read error. The chain is built from TRBV7-2 and TRBJ2-7; weak D call: TRBD2 (5 bases). Per the germline V gene, CDR1 is SGHTA and CDR2 is FQGNSA. The CDR3 runs 15 residues. Written as DNA, the CDR3 is TGCGCCAGCAGCCAAGAAACGGGAATCTCCTACGAGCAGTACTTC. Amino acids: CASSQETGISYEQYF.